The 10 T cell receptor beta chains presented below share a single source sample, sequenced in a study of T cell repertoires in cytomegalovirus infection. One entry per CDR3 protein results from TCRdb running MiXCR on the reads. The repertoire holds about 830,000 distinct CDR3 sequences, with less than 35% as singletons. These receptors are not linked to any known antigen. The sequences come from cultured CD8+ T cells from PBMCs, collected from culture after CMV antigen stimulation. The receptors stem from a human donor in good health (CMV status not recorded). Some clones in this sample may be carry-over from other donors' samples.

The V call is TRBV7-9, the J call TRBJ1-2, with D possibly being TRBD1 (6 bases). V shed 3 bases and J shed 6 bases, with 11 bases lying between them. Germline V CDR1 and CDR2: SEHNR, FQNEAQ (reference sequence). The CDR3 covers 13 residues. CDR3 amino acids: CASSFGGGHGYTF. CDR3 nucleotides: TGTGCCAGCAGCTTTGGGGGGGGCCATGGCTACACCTTC. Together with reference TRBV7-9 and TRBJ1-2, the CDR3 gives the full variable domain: DTGVSQNPRHKITKRGQNVTFRCDPISEHNRLYWYRQTLGQGPEFLTYFQNEAQLEKSRLLSDRFSAERPKGSFSTLEIQRTEQGDSAMYLCASSFGGGHGYTFGSGTRLTVV.

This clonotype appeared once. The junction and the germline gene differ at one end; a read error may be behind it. The CDR3 sequence: CAGSSNLGLLDSTDTQYF. DNA of the CDR3: TGTGCCGGCAGCTCTAACCTGGGACTCCTAGATAGCACAGATACGCAGTATTTT. The chain uses TRBV7-9 and TRBJ2-3, with D possibly being TRBD2 (6 bases). The CDR3 consists of 18 residues. Germline CDR1 and CDR2: SEHNR and FQNEAQ (reference sequence).

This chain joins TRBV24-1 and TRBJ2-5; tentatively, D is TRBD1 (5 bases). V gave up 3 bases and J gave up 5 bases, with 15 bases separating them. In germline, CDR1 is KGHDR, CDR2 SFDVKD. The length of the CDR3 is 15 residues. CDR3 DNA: TGTGCCACCAGTGATCCTACAGGCTACGGGGAGACCCAGTACTTC. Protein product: CATSDPTGYGETQYF.

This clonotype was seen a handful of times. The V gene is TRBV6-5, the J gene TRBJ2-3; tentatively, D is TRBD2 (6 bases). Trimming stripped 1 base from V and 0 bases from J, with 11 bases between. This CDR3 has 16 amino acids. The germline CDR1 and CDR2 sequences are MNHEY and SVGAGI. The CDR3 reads CASSYLTGTSTDTQYF. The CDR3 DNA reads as TGTGCCAGCAGTTACTTAACCGGGACTAGCACAGATACGCAGTATTTT.

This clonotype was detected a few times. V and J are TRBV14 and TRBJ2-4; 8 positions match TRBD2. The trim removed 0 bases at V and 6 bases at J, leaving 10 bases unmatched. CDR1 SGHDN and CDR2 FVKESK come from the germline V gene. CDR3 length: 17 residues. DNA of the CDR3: TGTGCCAGCAGCCAAGAGGGTCGGGAGGGACTAAGAAACATTCAGTACTTC. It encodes CASSQEGREGLRNIQYF.

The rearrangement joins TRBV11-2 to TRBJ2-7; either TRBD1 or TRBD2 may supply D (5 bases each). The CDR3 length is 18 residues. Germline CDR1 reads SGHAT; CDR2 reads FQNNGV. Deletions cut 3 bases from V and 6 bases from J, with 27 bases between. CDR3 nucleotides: TGTGCCAGCAGCTTCCAACAGGATGCCTGGCTCATTCGGGGCGAGCAGTACTTC. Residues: CASSFQQDAWLIRGEQYF.

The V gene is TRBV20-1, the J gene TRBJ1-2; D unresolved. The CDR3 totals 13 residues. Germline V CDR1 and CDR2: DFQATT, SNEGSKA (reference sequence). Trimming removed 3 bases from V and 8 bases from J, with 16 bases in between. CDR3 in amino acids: CSARTQMMGGYTF. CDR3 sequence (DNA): TGCAGTGCTAGGACTCAAATGATGGGAGGCTACACCTTC.

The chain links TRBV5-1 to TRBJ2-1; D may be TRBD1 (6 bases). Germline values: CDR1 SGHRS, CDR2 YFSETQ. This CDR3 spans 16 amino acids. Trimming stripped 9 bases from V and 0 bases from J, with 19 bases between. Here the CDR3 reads CATSSRRGSSYNEQFF. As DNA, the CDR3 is TGCGCCACCAGTAGCAGAAGGGGGAGCTCCTACAATGAGCAGTTCTTC.

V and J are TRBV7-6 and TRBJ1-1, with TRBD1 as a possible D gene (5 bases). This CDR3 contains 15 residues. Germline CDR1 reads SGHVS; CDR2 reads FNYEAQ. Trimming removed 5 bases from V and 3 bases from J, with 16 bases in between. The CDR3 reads CASSEVRGSDTEAFF. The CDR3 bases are TGTGCCAGCAGCGAGGTCCGGGGCTCGGACACTGAAGCTTTCTTT.

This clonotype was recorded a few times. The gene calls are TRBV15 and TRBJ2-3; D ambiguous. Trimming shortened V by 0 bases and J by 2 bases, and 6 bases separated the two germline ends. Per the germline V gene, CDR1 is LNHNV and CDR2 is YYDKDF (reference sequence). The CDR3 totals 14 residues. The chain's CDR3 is CATSREQVTDTQYF. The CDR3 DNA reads TGTGCCACCAGCAGAGAGCAGGTCACAGATACGCAGTATTTT.